The present T cell receptor (beta chain) was sequenced within a study of Graves' ophthalmopathy and Graves' hyperthyroidism. Study-level findings and limits: The model predicted progression of ophthalmopathy with a sensitivity of roughly 66%, and its specificity was around 72%. A 13-signature model separated ophthalmopathy from stable hyperthyroidism, about 91% sensitivity, just over 80% specificity.

Concerning this clonotype itself: Its antigen is undetermined.

Amplification from RNA transcripts yielded the TCR beta CDR3 regions. HTBI-primed first-round RT-PCR preceded second-round multiplex PCR. TCRdb independently ran MiXCR on the multiplex PCR reads; one entry per CDR3 protein. The repertoire has more than 550,000 distinct CDR3 sequences, 35% to 50% of them found once; the top ten carry more than 2.5%. This CDR3 is 11 amino acids long. Trimming removed 11 bases from V and 5 bases from J; junction bases left unmatched: 4. Germline values: CDR1 ENHRY, CDR2 SYGVKD. PBMCs stemmed from around 9 ml of fresh peripheral blood. The source material was peripheral blood. This TCR was recovered from an adult man with Graves' ophthalmopathy. This chain links TRBV10-3 with TRBJ2-5; 8 positions agree with TRBD2. The CDR3 DNA is TGTGCCCCTGGACTAGCCGAGACCCAGTACTTC. This gives the protein CAPGLAETQYF.